This T cell receptor beta chain was observed in a study of a mutant IDH1 vaccine in newly diagnosed glioma. Time point noted: week 35, safety follow-up. Each dose of the vaccine consisted of 300 ug of mutant IDH1 20-mer peptide, with topical imiquimod. The assay was immunoSEQ multiplex PCR, and TCRdb's table has in-frame clones only and misses some. The profile shows about 54,000 clones, about 90% of them singletons. Comment on this clone: Antigen: not known.

Sample: PBMCs, taken from a glioma patient whose treatment included an IDH1 peptide vaccine. The sequence was collected from a man aged 35 to 55 with glioma.

The CDR3 DNA reads TGTGCCAGCAGCTTGACAGGATTAAATGGCTACACCTTC. Its protein product is CASSLTGLNGYTF. V gene TRBV7-2 combines with J gene TRBJ1-2, with a tentative D call TRBD1 (6 bases). V was clipped by 3 bases and J by 6 bases, with 11 bases between them. The CDR3 spans 13 residues. From germline, CDR1 is SGHTA and CDR2 FQGNSA.